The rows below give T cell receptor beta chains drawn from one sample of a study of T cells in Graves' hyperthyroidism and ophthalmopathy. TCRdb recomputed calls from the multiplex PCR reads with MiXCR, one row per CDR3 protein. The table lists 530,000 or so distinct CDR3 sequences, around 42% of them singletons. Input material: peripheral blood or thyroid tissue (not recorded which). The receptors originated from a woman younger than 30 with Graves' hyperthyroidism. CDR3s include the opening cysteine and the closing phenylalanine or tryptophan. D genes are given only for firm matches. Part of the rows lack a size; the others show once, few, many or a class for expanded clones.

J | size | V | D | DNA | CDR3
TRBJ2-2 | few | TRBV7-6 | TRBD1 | TGTGCCAGCAGCTACAGGGGGCTGAACACCGGGGAGCTGTTTTTT | CASSYRGLNTGELFF
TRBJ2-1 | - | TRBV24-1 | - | TGTGCCACCAGTGACCCCGGTTTGGATGAGCAGTTCTTC | CATSDPGLDEQFF
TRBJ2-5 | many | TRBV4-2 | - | TGTGCCAGCAGCCAAGTTTTGGGGGTATTCGGGACCCAGTACTTC | CASSQVLGVFGTQYF
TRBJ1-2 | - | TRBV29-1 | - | TGCAGCTTGCGCCGACAGGATGGGTATGGCTACACCTTC | CSLRRQDGYGYTF
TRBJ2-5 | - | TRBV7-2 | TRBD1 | TGTGCCAGCAGCGCAACAGGGGGGTGGGGAGAGACCCAGTACTTC | CASSATGGWGETQYF
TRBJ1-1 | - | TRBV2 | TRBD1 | TGTGCCAGCAATGAGGACAGGCGTGACACTGAAGCTTTCTTT | CASNEDRRDTEAFF
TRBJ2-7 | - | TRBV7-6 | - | TGTGCCAGCCCCAGGGTGGGGGAGCAGTACTTC | CASPRVGEQYF
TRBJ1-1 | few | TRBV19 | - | TGTGCCAGTAGTAAGGGAGGGGGCACTGAAGCTTTCTTT | CASSKGGGTEAFF
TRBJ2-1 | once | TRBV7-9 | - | TGTGCCAGCAGCTCCTTTGGGGGTGAGCAGTTCTTC | CASSSFGGEQFF
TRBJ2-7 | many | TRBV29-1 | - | TGCAGCGTTGAAAAGGGTTACGAGCAGTACTTC | CSVEKGYEQYF
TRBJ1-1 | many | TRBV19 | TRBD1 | TGTGCCAGTAGACCATCACACAGGGGCGCAGGGAGGAACACTGAAGCTTTCTTT | CASRPSHRGAGRNTEAFF
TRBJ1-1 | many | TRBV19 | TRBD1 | TGTGCCAGTAGCGGGACAGGGGTTTTGAACACTGAAGCTTTCTTT | CASSGTGVLNTEAFF
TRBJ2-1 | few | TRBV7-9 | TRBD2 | TGTGCCAGCAGGGGACTAGACAATGAGCAGTTCTTC | CASRGLDNEQFF
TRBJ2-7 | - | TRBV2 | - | TGTGCCAGCAGTGAACGAGGTGGGCCCTACGAGCAGTACTTC | CASSERGGPYEQYF
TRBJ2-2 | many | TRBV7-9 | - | TGTGCCAGCAGTTGGACCGTGCCCCTCGGGAGTGTCTTCACCGGGGAGCTGTTTTTT | CASSWTVPLGSVFTGELFF
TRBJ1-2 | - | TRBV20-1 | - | TGCAGTGAAGCGGGGCTCGGGGGGCTCGGCTACACCTTC | CSEAGLGGLGYTF
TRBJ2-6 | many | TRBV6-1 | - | TGTGCCAGCAGGCCACAGTCTAGCTCTGGGGCCAACGTCCTGACTTTC | CASRPQSSSGANVLTF
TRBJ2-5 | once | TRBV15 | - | TGTGCCACCAGCAGCCAAGATAGTCAGGGGTACCAAGAGACCCAGTACTTC | CATSSQDSQGYQETQYF
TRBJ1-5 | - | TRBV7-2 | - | TGTGCCAGCAGCTCCCCGGCGGGAGCAGAGACCCAGCATTTT | CASSSPAGAETQHF
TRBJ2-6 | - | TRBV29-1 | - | TGCAGCGTTGGCTGGGTTCCAGGCACTGAAGCTTTC | CSVGWVPGTEAF
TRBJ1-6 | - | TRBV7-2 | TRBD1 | TGTGCCAGCTTCAGGGACAGGGACTCACCCCTCCACTTT | CASFRDRDSPLHF
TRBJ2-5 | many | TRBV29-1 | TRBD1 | TGCAGCGTTGAGGGGGACAGGGGCTGGGGGGCCCAGTACTTC | CSVEGDRGWGAQYF
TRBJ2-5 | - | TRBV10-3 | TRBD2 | TGTGCCATCAGTCAAACGGCGGGGGGGCAAGAGACCCAGTACTTC | CAISQTAGGQETQYF
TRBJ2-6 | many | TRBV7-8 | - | TGTGCCAGCAGCTCCGGGCAGGGAGGTCCCGGGGCCAACGTCCTGACTTTC | CASSSGQGGPGANVLTF
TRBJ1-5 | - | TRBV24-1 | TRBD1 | TGTGCCACCAGTGCCGGGACAGGGAGGGAGACCCAGCATTTT | CATSAGTGRETQHF
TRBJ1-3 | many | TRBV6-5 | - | TGTGCCAGCAGTTACCAGTTCTATTCTGGAAACACCATATATTTT | CASSYQFYSGNTIYF
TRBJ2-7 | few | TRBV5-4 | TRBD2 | TGTGCCAGCAGCCCCCCCCCAGCGGGAGGGCCATTCCACGAGCAGTACTTC | CASSPPPAGGPFHEQYF
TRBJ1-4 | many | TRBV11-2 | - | TGTGCCAGCAGCGAGGACGGAGGGCATGAAAAACTGTTTTTT | CASSEDGGHEKLFF
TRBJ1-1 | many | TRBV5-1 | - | TGCGCCAGCAGCTTGGCCACCGGGAGGTCGGACACTGAAGCTTTCTTT | CASSLATGRSDTEAFF
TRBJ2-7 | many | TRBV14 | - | TGTGCCAGCAGCCCTATGGGTTTAAGGAACGAGCAGTACTTC | CASSPMGLRNEQYF
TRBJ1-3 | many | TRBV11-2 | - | TGTGCCAGCAGCAAACGTCATCTTCGGGTAGGGTCTGGAAACACCATATATTTT | CASSKRHLRVGSGNTIYF
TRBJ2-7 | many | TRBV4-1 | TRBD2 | TGCGCCAGCAGCCCCTCGACTAGCGGGAGCTACGAGCAGTACTTC | CASSPSTSGSYEQYF
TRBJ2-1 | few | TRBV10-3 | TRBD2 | TGTGCCATCAGTGTGACTAGCGGGATCTACAATGAGCAGTTCTTC | CAISVTSGIYNEQFF
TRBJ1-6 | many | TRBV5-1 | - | TGCGCCAGCAGCTTCATGGGGGCAATGGATTCACCCCTCCACTTT | CASSFMGAMDSPLHF
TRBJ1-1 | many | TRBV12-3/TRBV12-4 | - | TGTGCCAGCAGCCCCAATGGGGTATTGAGGACTGAAGCTTTCTTT | CASSPNGVLRTEAFF
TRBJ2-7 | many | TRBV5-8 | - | TGTGCCAGCAGCTTGATATCGCCAAGCGCCTACGAGCAGTACTTC | CASSLISPSAYEQYF
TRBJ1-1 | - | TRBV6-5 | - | TGTGCCAGCAGTTACATGTCAGGAGGGAACACTGAAGCTTTCTTT | CASSYMSGGNTEAFF
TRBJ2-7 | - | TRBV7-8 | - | TGTGCCAGCAGCCCGTACCACAGGGGGGGCAACGAGCAGTACTTC | CASSPYHRGGNEQYF
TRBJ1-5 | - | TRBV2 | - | TGTGCCAGCAGTGAATGGGGGCTTCAGCCCCAGCATTTT | CASSEWGLQPQHF
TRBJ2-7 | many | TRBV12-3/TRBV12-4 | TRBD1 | TGTGCCAGCAGTCAGGGGGCCGACGAGCAGTACTTC | CASSQGADEQYF
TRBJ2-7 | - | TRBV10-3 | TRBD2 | TGTGCCATCAGTGACTATAGCGGGAGTTACGAGCAGTACTTC | CAISDYSGSYEQYF
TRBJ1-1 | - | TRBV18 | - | TGTGCCGGCTCACCAGAAACAACAGTTAGCGGGGCTTTCTTT | CAGSPETTVSGAFF
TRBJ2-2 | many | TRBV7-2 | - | TGTGCCAGCAGCTTAGTAGGGCAGGCCCCCGGGGAGCTGTTTTTT | CASSLVGQAPGELFF
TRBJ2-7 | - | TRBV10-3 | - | TGTGCCATCAGGTCAGGGGACTACGAGCAGTACTTC | CAIRSGDYEQYF
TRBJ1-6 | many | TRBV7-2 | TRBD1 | TGTGCCAGCAGCCTAGGACAGGAGCTCTATAATTCACCCCTCCACTTT | CASSLGQELYNSPLHF
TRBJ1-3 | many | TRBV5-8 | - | TGTGCCAGCAGCTTGCCGGGTTCCTCTGGAAACACCATATATTTT | CASSLPGSSGNTIYF
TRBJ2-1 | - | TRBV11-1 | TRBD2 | TGTGCCAGCAGCTTAGTTATGGGACTAGTATACAATGAGCAGTTCTTC | CASSLVMGLVYNEQFF
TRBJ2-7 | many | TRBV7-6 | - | TGTGCCAGCAGCCAAGACCCGGGCTCCTACGAGCAGTACTTC | CASSQDPGSYEQYF
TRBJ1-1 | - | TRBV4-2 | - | TGTGCCAGCAGCCAAGAGGCAGTGAACACTGAAGCTTTCTTT | CASSQEAVNTEAFF
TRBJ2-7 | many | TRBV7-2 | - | TGTGCCAGCAGCACGACCTGGGCGGACTCCTACGAGCAGTACTTC | CASSTTWADSYEQYF
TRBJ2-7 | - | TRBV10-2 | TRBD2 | TGTGCCAGCAGCAACCTAGCGGTGGAGTACTTC | CASSNLAVEYF
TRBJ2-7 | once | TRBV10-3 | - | TGTGCCATCAGTGAGGGACAAGGATATGGCTACGAGCAGTACTTC | CAISEGQGYGYEQYF
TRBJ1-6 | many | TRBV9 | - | TGTGCCAGCAGCGCGCGGGAGGATTCTAATTCACCCCTCCACTTT | CASSAREDSNSPLHF